The T cell receptor (beta chain) under discussion was sequenced for a study of CD8+CD57+ T cells in acquired aplastic anemia. An expansion of CD8+CD57+ cells by flow cytometry had been shown in patients chosen for sequencing. TCR beta VDJ and CDR3 profiling used genomic DNA as template. MiXCR, applied by TCRdb to the reads, yields one record per CDR3 protein. This repertoire shows 310,000 or so distinct CDR3 sequences, about 50% found once; its top ten account for under 1.5%. This clonotype has a count of ten or more. Relative to the germline gene, one junction end is altered; a read error may explain this. This CDR3 spans 15 amino acids. Germline V gene data show CDR1 as LNHDA and CDR2 as SQIVND (reference sequence).

The gene calls are TRBV19 and TRBJ2-1; D unresolved. The source is a human donor with aplastic anemia. Sequencing input: sorted CD4+, CD8+, or CD8+CD57+ T cells (not recorded which) from PBMCs. The CDR3, as DNA: TGTGCCAGTAGTATCGCAGGAGTACAGAACAATGGGCAGTTCTTC. This encodes CASSIAGVQNNGQFF.